These 24 T cell receptor beta chains came from one sample sequenced in a study of blood T cell repertoires in COVID-19. Using immunoSEQ multiplex PCR, the repertoire was profiled, and TCRdb retains in-frame clones only, with some absent. In the table there are almost 300,000 clones, around 87% of which are singletons. Sequenced sample: peripheral blood. The receptors stem from a man in his 70s with acute or convalescent COVID-19.

This chain joins TRBV5-1 and TRBJ1-1; 7 bases are a match to TRBD1. After removal of 4 bases from V and 2 bases from J, the junction contained 11 bases not matched to a gene. Germline lookup yields CDR1 SGHRS and CDR2 YFSETQ. This CDR3 has 16 amino acids. CDR3 region: CASSDTPGTANTEAFF. CDR3 in DNA: TGCGCCAGCAGCGATACCCCCGGGACAGCCAACACTGAAGCTTTCTTT.

The chain couples TRBV15 to TRBJ1-2; TRBD1 matches 8 bases. Trimming removed 0 bases from V and 7 bases from J; junction bases left unmatched: 10. Germline V CDR1 and CDR2: LNHNV, YYDKDF (reference sequence). The CDR3 spans 16 residues. CDR3 residues: CATSRDQGRGQGGYTF. The CDR3 DNA reads TGTGCCACCAGCAGAGATCAGGGCAGGGGGCAAGGTGGCTACACCTTC.

The chain combines TRBV5-1 with TRBJ2-3; 15 bases agree with TRBD2. Germline CDR1 is SGHRS and CDR2 is YFSETQ. The CDR3 covers 17 residues. The V and J ends lost 4 bases and 3 bases, in that order; junction bases with no gene match: 6. CDR3 protein: CASSTGLAGGGTDTQYF. As DNA, the CDR3 is TGCGCCAGCAGCACGGGACTAGCGGGAGGCGGTACAGATACGCAGTATTTT.

The chain joins TRBV7-2 to TRBJ2-7; 10 nucleotides agree with TRBD2. The CDR3 has 16 residues. V lost 1 base to trimming and J lost 0 bases; unmatched junction nucleotides: 3. CDR1 is SGHTA, CDR2 FQGNSA, per germline. The CDR3 spells CASSLVAGGGSYEQYF. CDR3 DNA sequence: TGTGCCAGCAGCTTAGTAGCGGGGGGTGGCTCCTACGAGCAGTACTTC.

J is TRBJ2-1 and V is TRBV9; perhaps TRBD2 as D (5 bases). Germline CDR1 is SGDLS and CDR2 is YYNGEE. The CDR3 loop spans 16 amino acids. Trimming stripped 0 bases from V and 7 bases from J, with 17 bases between. CDR3 in amino acids: CASSVGDHGGANEQFF. The CDR3 DNA sequence: TGTGCCAGCAGCGTAGGTGACCACGGAGGTGCGAATGAGCAGTTCTTC.

The chain is built from TRBV6-5 and TRBJ1-2; the D gene is possibly TRBD1 (5 bases). V lost 2 bases and J 4 bases, leaving 17 bases between the germline ends. The CDR3 is 16 residues long. Germline assignment: CDR1 MNHEY and CDR2 SVGAGI. The CDR3 sequence is CASSYGGQGYGYGYTF. The CDR3 DNA reads as TGTGCCAGCAGTTACGGTGGGCAGGGCTATGGCTATGGCTACACCTTC.

CDR3 coding DNA: TGTGCCAGCAGCCAGCCGGGACAGGGAACCGGGGAGCTGTTTTTT. Its translation is CASSQPGQGTGELFF. The V call is TRBV4-2, the J call TRBJ2-2; 9 nucleotides line up with TRBD1. The V segment lost 3 bases and the J segment 5 bases; nucleotides outside the gene matches: 4. Germline values: CDR1 LGHNA, CDR2 YNFKEQ. The CDR3 is made up of 15 amino acids.

The rearrangement uses TRBV9 and TRBJ1-6; possibly TRBD1 for D (6 bases). This CDR3 region has 15 residues. The germline V gene encodes CDR1 SGDLS and CDR2 YYNGEE. Trimming removed 4 bases at V and 8 bases at J, with 16 bases between. CDR3: CASSPGDIWDSPLHF. Written as DNA, the CDR3 is TGTGCCAGCAGCCCAGGGGACATTTGGGATTCACCCCTCCACTTT.

This sequence joins TRBV2 and TRBJ2-2, with 9 nucleotides matching TRBD1. The CDR3 covers 15 residues. Trimming at V came to 6 bases and at J to 3 bases, leaving 5 bases not matched to a gene. Germline-derived CDR1 and CDR2 are SNHLY and FYNNEI. CDR3 bases: TGTGCCAGCAGGGGGGACAGGGCGGACACCGGGGAGCTGTTTTTT. Its translation: CASRGDRADTGELFF.

The chain recombines TRBV7-8 with TRBJ2-7, with 9 bases matching TRBD1. CDR1 is SGHVS, CDR2 FQNEAQ, per germline. This CDR3 region has 18 residues. After removal of 1 base from V and 2 bases from J, the junction contained 12 bases not matched to a gene. CDR3 residues: CASSLEGQGNHATYEQYF. The CDR3 region has the DNA TGTGCCAGCAGCTTAGAGGGACAGGGTAACCACGCAACCTACGAGCAGTACTTC.

The chain links TRBV5-1 to TRBJ2-7, with 7 bases fitting TRBD1. Per the germline V gene, CDR1 is SGHRS and CDR2 is YFSETQ. J gave up 2 bases and V 4 bases, and 6 bases lay outside the gene matches. CDR3 size: 14 residues. CDR3 loop: CASSPPTGTYEQYF. CDR3 bases: TGCGCCAGCAGCCCCCCGACAGGGACCTACGAGCAGTACTTC.

This clone was picked up one time. This rearrangement joins TRBV19 to TRBJ1-5; 8 bases are shared with TRBD1. This CDR3 comprises 13 residues. V was pared by 9 bases and J by 5 bases, with 6 bases of the junction left unmatched. The germline gives CDR1 LNHDA, CDR2 SQIVND (reference sequence). The CDR3 loop is CASSQGADQPQHF. CDR3 nucleotides: TGTGCCAGCAGTCAGGGGGCGGATCAGCCCCAGCATTTT.

This chain joins TRBV7-9 and TRBJ2-1, with D perhaps TRBD2 (6 bases). Germline V gene sequence: CDR1 SEHNR, CDR2 FQNEAQ (reference sequence). The CDR3 is 16 residues long. V was clipped by 1 base and J by 0 bases, with 10 bases between them. As DNA, the CDR3 is TGTGCCAGCAGCTTAGTAGGGAGGAGCTCCTACAATGAGCAGTTCTTC. It translates to CASSLVGRSSYNEQFF.

The table lists this clone with a few counts. The rearrangement joins TRBV2 to TRBJ1-2; 8 bases map to TRBD1. Germline CDR1 is SNHLY and CDR2 is FYNNEI. The J segment lost 2 bases and the V segment lost 6 bases, leaving 5 bases of the junction unmatched. The CDR3 extends over 14 amino acids. CDR3 nucleotides: TGTGCCAGCAGAATCCAGGGGGCGAACTATGGCTACACCTTC. Its translation is CASRIQGANYGYTF. The full variable domain, in which reference TRBV2 and TRBJ1-2 provide the parts outside the CDR3, is EPEVTQTPSHQVTQMGQEVILRCVPISNHLYFYWYRQILGQKVEFLVSFYNNEISEKSEIFDDQFSVERPDGSNFTLKIRSTKLEDSAMYFCASRIQGANYGYTFGSGTRLTVV.

J is TRBJ2-7 and V is TRBV19; 11 nucleotides match TRBD2. The V and J ends lost 1 base and 6 bases, in that order; junction bases with no gene match: 5. The germline CDR1 and CDR2 sequences are LNHDA and SQIVND (reference sequence). The CDR3 runs 15 residues. Here the CDR3 DNA reads TGTGCCAGTAGTATAGTTGGGACTAGCGGAAGCGAGCAGTACTTC. The encoded protein is CASSIVGTSGSEQYF. Based on the CDR3 plus reference TRBV19 and TRBJ2-7, the full variable domain is DGGITQSPKYLFRKEGQNVTLSCEQNLNHDAMYWYRQDPGQGLRLIYYSQIVNDFQKGDIAEGYSVSREKKESFPLTVTSAQKNPTAFYLCASSIVGTSGSEQYFGPGTRLTVT.

The chain's CDR3 is CASSIQSRINQPQHF. CDR3 coding DNA: TGTGCCAGTAGTATCCAGTCCAGGATCAATCAGCCCCAGCATTTT. This rearrangement joins TRBV19 to TRBJ1-5, with D unresolved. Trimming left V 3 bases short and J 3 bases short, with 12 bases between. This CDR3 has 15 amino acids. The germline V gene encodes CDR1 LNHDA and CDR2 SQIVND (reference sequence).

The CDR3 coding sequence is TGTGCCAGCAGTTTAACCGGGACAGGGACCGGAAACACCATATATTTT. As protein: CASSLTGTGTGNTIYF. The chain carries TRBV28 and TRBJ1-3; 9 bases are shared with TRBD1. Looked up from germline, CDR1 is MDHEN and CDR2 is SYDVKM. The CDR3 covers 16 residues. V dropped 2 bases and J dropped 4; count of bases not matched to a gene: 6. Complete variable domain (other parts from reference TRBV28 and TRBJ1-3): DVKVTQSSRYLVKRTGEKVFLECVQDMDHENMFWYRQDPGLGLRLIYFSYDVKMKEKGDIPEGYSVSREKKERFSLILESASTNQTSMYLCASSLTGTGTGNTIYFGEGSWLTVV.

The chain joins TRBV5-1 to TRBJ1-2; weak D call: TRBD1 (5 bases). Germline CDR1 SGHRS, CDR2 YFSETQ. The CDR3 spans 14 residues. Trimming took 7 bases from V and 2 from J, leaving 15 bases between them. The CDR3 nucleotides are TGCGCCAGCGCCCCCTCGCAGGGCAACTATGGCTACACCTTC. Protein product: CASAPSQGNYGYTF. Full variable domain (missing parts from reference TRBV5-1 and TRBJ1-2): KAGVTQTPRYLIKTRGQQVTLSCSPISGHRSVSWYQQTPGQGLQFLFEYFSETQRNKGNFPGRFSGRQFSNSRSEMNVSTLELGDSALYLCASAPSQGNYGYTFGSGTRLTVV.

The chain recombines TRBV5-6 with TRBJ2-2, with D maybe TRBD1 (6 bases). The CDR3 sequence is 13 residues long. Trimming took off 4 bases at V and 4 bases at J, with 8 bases between the two ends. Germline CDR1 reads SGHDT; CDR2 reads YYEEEE. CDR3 DNA: TGTGCCAGCAGCCCCAGGGGCACCGGGGAGCTGTTTTTT. This encodes CASSPRGTGELFF. Filled out from reference TRBV5-6 and TRBJ2-2, the complete variable domain reads DAGVTQSPTHLIKTRGQQVTLRCSPKSGHDTVSWYQQALGQGPQFIFQYYEEEERQRGNFPDRFSGHQFPNYSSELNVNALLLGDSALYLCASSPRGTGELFFGEGSRLTVL.

The chain uses TRBV4-2 and TRBJ2-5, with 9 bases lining up with TRBD2. CDR3 size: 15 residues. J lost 2 bases, V lost 0 bases, and 1 base had no gene match. Germline V CDR1 and CDR2: LGHNA, YNFKEQ. CDR3 nucleotide sequence: TGTGCCAGCAGCCAAGAGACTAGCGGACAAGAGACCCAGTACTTC. Residues: CASSQETSGQETQYF.

The chain uses TRBV5-8 and TRBJ1-5; tentatively, D is TRBD1 (6 bases). The CDR3 covers 16 residues. Trimming stripped 3 bases from V and 2 bases from J, with 15 bases between. The germline gives CDR1 SGHTS, CDR2 YDEGEE. CDR3 DNA sequence: TGTGCCAGCAGCTCCAACAGGGAGGGGGGCAATCAGCCCCAGCATTTT. This sequence encodes CASSSNREGGNQPQHF.

The CDR3 DNA follows: TGTGCCAGCAGCTTATTCGGACAGGGGGCCTCCGGGGAGCTGTTTTTT. Translating it yields CASSLFGQGASGELFF. The rearrangement uses TRBV7-2 and TRBJ2-2; 11 bases match TRBD1. V gave up 2 bases and J gave up 6 bases; unmatched junction bases: 5. Per the germline V gene, CDR1 is SGHTA and CDR2 is FQGNSA. The CDR3 extends over 16 amino acids.

The genes are TRBV4-3 and TRBJ1-1; tentative D call: TRBD1 (6 bases). This CDR3 has 13 amino acids. The germline V gene has CDR1 LGHNA and CDR2 YSLEER. V was cut by 4 bases and J by 5 bases, with 11 bases left in between. The CDR3 region has the DNA TGCGCCAGCAGCCGAGAAAGGGGGACTGAAGCTTTCTTT. Its translation: CASSRERGTEAFF.

The gene calls are TRBV28 and TRBJ1-1; D is ambiguous. Germline CDR1 and CDR2: MDHEN and SYDVKM. The CDR3 runs to 14 residues. Trimming took 5 bases from V and 8 from J, leaving 18 bases between them. CDR3 sequence (DNA): TGTGCCAGCAGTAGACCTTCGGGGTTGGGCGAAGCTTTCTTT. It encodes CASSRPSGLGEAFF.